A single sample is the source of the 22 T cell receptor beta chains below, sequenced in a study of T cell responses to AZD1222 COVID-19 vaccine. Profiling relied on immunoSEQ multiplex PCR, and the TCRdb table lists in-frame clones only, not all of them. Found here are fewer than 95,000 clones, roughly 90% of them singletons; the top ten hold around 5.5%. This sample comprised peripheral blood, obtained 28 days after the second AZD1222 dose. These TCRs come from an adult who received the AZD1222 COVID-19 vaccine.

This chain joins TRBV7-9 and TRBJ1-1, with 8 positions matching TRBD1. Trimming at V came to 3 bases and at J to 7 bases, leaving 7 bases not matched to a gene. Germline assignment: CDR1 SEHNR and CDR2 FQNEAQ (reference sequence). This CDR3 has 14 amino acids. DNA for the CDR3: TGTGCCAGCAGCTTCGAGACAGGGGTTGGTGAAGCTTTCTTT. It encodes CASSFETGVGEAFF.

Only one count was recorded for this clone. The chain carries TRBV4-1 and TRBJ1-2; 8 bases map to TRBD1. The J segment lost 7 bases and the V segment lost 4 bases, leaving 11 bases of the junction unmatched. CDR1 is MGHRA, CDR2 YSYEKL, per germline. This CDR3 region has 15 residues. The CDR3 reads CASSLPSTGDRGYTF. CDR3 in DNA: TGCGCCAGCAGCCTACCTTCGACAGGGGATCGTGGCTACACCTTC.

The chain employs TRBV19 and TRBJ2-2; D remains ambiguous. Germline V CDR1 and CDR2: LNHDA, SQIVND (reference sequence). This CDR3 is built from 15 residues. Trimming removed 3 bases at V and 0 bases at J, with 8 bases between. The CDR3 DNA sequence: TGTGCCAGTAGTATTACTTCGGCGAACACCGGGGAGCTGTTTTTT. Residues: CASSITSANTGELFF.

The chain joins TRBV28 to TRBJ2-6; D is possibly TRBD2 (5 bases). Trimming removed 6 bases at V and 4 bases at J, with 13 bases between. The CDR3 has 15 residues. The V gene's germline CDR1 is MDHEN and CDR2 SYDVKM. The CDR3 loop reads CASRSSGLGANVLTF. The CDR3 bases are TGTGCCAGCAGGAGCAGCGGCCTAGGGGCCAACGTCCTGACTTTC.

This rearrangement joins TRBV19 to TRBJ1-2; D gene ambiguous. Germline V gene lookup returns CDR1 LNHDA and CDR2 SQIVND (reference sequence). The CDR3 spans 14 residues. V dropped 5 bases and J dropped 5 bases, with 15 bases sitting between them. The CDR3 protein is CASSLKGPPYGYTF. The CDR3, as DNA: TGTGCCAGTAGTCTCAAGGGCCCTCCGTATGGCTACACCTTC. The whole variable domain, remainder taken from reference TRBV19 and TRBJ1-2, is DGGITQSPKYLFRKEGQNVTLSCEQNLNHDAMYWYRQDPGQGLRLIYYSQIVNDFQKGDIAEGYSVSREKKESFPLTVTSAQKNPTAFYLCASSLKGPPYGYTFGSGTRLTVV.

This rearrangement joins TRBV12-3 or TRBV12-4 to TRBJ2-7; 7 nucleotides match TRBD1. J gave up 2 bases and V 7 bases, and 5 bases lay outside the gene matches. The CDR3 is 13 amino acids. The CDR3 sequence is CASKGDSPYEQYF. Here the CDR3 DNA reads TGTGCCAGCAAAGGGGACAGCCCCTACGAGCAGTACTTC.

V gene TRBV2 combines with J gene TRBJ1-2; 9 bases align to TRBD1. With 5 bases clipped from V and 5 bases from J, the junction kept 15 bases outside the gene matches. CDR3 length: 17 residues. From germline, CDR1 is SNHLY and CDR2 FYNNEI. This CDR3 reads CASSRGRGPQGAYGYTF. Here the CDR3 DNA reads TGTGCCAGCAGTCGCGGGAGGGGTCCACAGGGGGCGTATGGCTACACCTTC.

V gene TRBV4-1 combines with J gene TRBJ2-2; TRBD2 matches at 7 bases. From germline, CDR1 is MGHRA and CDR2 YSYEKL. Unmatched junction bases numbered 4, after V lost 3 bases and J lost 3 bases. This CDR3 comprises 15 residues. The CDR3 here is CASSHGGGYTGELFF. CDR3 bases: TGCGCCAGCAGCCATGGCGGGGGATACACCGGGGAGCTGTTTTTT.

Here the CDR3 DNA reads TGCGCCAGCAGCTTGGATCGGGGGAAAGCCTACGAGCAGTACTTC. Protein product: CASSLDRGKAYEQYF. This chain connects TRBV5-1 to TRBJ2-7; maybe TRBD2 (6 bases). Germline V CDR1 and CDR2: SGHRS, YFSETQ. V lost 0 bases, J lost 2 bases, and 12 bases lay in between. The CDR3 has 15 amino acids.

DNA for the CDR3: TGTGCCACCAGCCCTTCGGGACAGGGCCCTGAAGCTTTCTTT. Translating it yields CATSPSGQGPEAFF. The gene calls are TRBV15 and TRBJ1-1; TRBD1 matches 9 bases. Germline CDR1 is LNHNV and CDR2 is YYDKDF (reference sequence). Unmatched junction bases numbered 7, after V lost 5 bases and J lost 6 bases. The CDR3 consists of 14 residues.

The chain is built from TRBV15 and TRBJ1-2; 9 bases fit TRBD1. The CDR3 has 18 amino acids. Unmatched junction bases numbered 15, after V lost 4 bases and J lost 3 bases. Germline V gives CDR1 LNHNV, CDR2 YYDKDF (reference sequence). The CDR3 bases are TGTGCCACCAGCACCGGGGTAGGGACAGGGCTAGGGGACTATGGCTACACCTTC. Encoded protein: CATSTGVGTGLGDYGYTF.

The chain is built from TRBV9 and TRBJ2-7; D uncertain. V dropped 0 bases and J dropped 1 base, with 8 bases sitting between them. The V gene's germline CDR1 is SGDLS and CDR2 YYNGEE. This CDR3 spans 14 amino acids. The CDR3 protein is CASSVEDISYEQYF. The CDR3 DNA reads TGTGCCAGCAGCGTAGAGGATATATCCTACGAGCAGTACTTC.

The chain employs TRBV14 and TRBJ1-1; D is ambiguous. CDR1 is SGHDN, CDR2 FVKESK, per germline. The CDR3 runs to 14 residues. The ends were cut back, 6 bases at V and 5 bases at J, with 16 bases in the middle. The CDR3 reads CASSSGGWGTEAFF. DNA for the CDR3: TGTGCCAGCAGTTCCGGTGGTTGGGGAACTGAAGCTTTCTTT.

V is TRBV6-6 and J is TRBJ1-1; the match to TRBD1 covers 10 bases. This CDR3 is 14 amino acids long. V shed 2 bases, J shed 8 bases, and the junction held 5 bases outside the gene matches. Germline V gene sequence: CDR1 MNHNY, CDR2 SVGAGI (reference sequence). Here the CDR3 reads CASSYPTGGGEAFF. The CDR3 DNA reads TGTGCCAGCAGTTACCCGACAGGGGGCGGAGAAGCTTTCTTT.

This chain uses TRBV2 with TRBJ2-4; no reliable D call. The germline CDR1 and CDR2 sequences are SNHLY and FYNNEI. Trimming removed 8 bases from V and 2 bases from J, with 16 bases in between. The CDR3 is 15 amino acids. The CDR3 coding sequence is TGTGCCAGCTTAGCCCCTACAGTCTCCAAAAACATTCAGTACTTC. This translates into CASLAPTVSKNIQYF. The complete variable domain, with remaining parts taken from reference TRBV2 and TRBJ2-4, reads EPEVTQTPSHQVTQMGQEVILRCVPISNHLYFYWYRQILGQKVEFLVSFYNNEISEKSEIFDDQFSVERPDGSNFTLKIRSTKLEDSAMYFCASLAPTVSKNIQYFGAGTRLSVL.

V usage is TRBV10-3 and J usage is TRBJ1-1; 8 nucleotides agree with TRBD1. Germline V gives CDR1 ENHRY, CDR2 SYGVKD. V gave up 5 bases and J gave up 8 bases; unmatched junction bases: 4. The CDR3 is made up of 12 amino acids. This CDR3 reads CAISWTGIEAFF. The CDR3, as DNA: TGTGCCATCAGTTGGACAGGGATCGAAGCTTTCTTT.

This chain links TRBV19 with TRBJ2-1; D ambiguous. V gave up 3 bases and J gave up 5 bases, with 17 bases separating them. Germline CDR1 is LNHDA and CDR2 is SQIVND (reference sequence). The CDR3 contains 16 residues. This CDR3 is CASSMYLGSGNNEQFF. The DNA for the CDR3 is TGTGCCAGTAGTATGTACTTGGGCTCGGGCAACAATGAGCAGTTCTTC.

V usage is TRBV27 and J usage is TRBJ1-1; D remains unclear. The germline V gene has CDR1 MNHEY and CDR2 SMNVEV (reference sequence). The CDR3 contains 14 residues. V shed 0 bases and J shed 5 bases, with 10 bases lying between them. The CDR3 here is CASSLSTMGTEAFF. The CDR3 coding sequence is TGTGCCAGCAGTTTATCTACCATGGGAACTGAAGCTTTCTTT.

This clone was observed once. This chain uses TRBV18 with TRBJ2-3; D call uncertain. Germline V gene data show CDR1 as KGHSH and CDR2 as LQKENI. The CDR3 loop spans 12 amino acids. Trimming shortened V by 0 bases and J by 5 bases, and 3 bases separated the two germline ends. CDR3 DNA: TGTGCCAGCTCACCACCCGGAGATACGCAGTATTTT. This gives the protein CASSPPGDTQYF.

The chain links TRBV5-6 to TRBJ1-1; weak D call: TRBD1 (6 bases). The CDR3 loop spans 13 amino acids. The V gene lost 4 bases and the J gene lost 7 bases, with 14 bases spanning the gap. From germline, CDR1 is SGHDT and CDR2 YYEEEE. CDR3 residues: CASSGRGFGEAFF. CDR3 bases: TGTGCCAGCAGCGGAAGGGGGTTCGGTGAAGCTTTCTTT.

This clone appeared a single time. The rearrangement links TRBV6-2 or TRBV6-3 to TRBJ1-5; D is possibly TRBD1 (5 bases). There are 19 residues in the CDR3. Germline CDR1 is MNHEY and CDR2 is SVGEGT. Trimming shortened V by 4 bases and J by 0 bases, and 22 bases separated the two germline ends. CDR3 region: CASSFRRQNPLLSNQPQHF. The CDR3 region has the DNA TGTGCCAGCAGTTTTCGGAGACAGAATCCTTTACTTAGCAATCAGCCCCAGCATTTT.

The rearrangement uses TRBV6-1 and TRBJ1-2, with D uncertain. The V and J ends lost 5 bases and 0 bases respectively, with 10 bases between them. The CDR3 length is 14 residues. CDR1 and CDR2 (germline): MNHNS, SASEGT. This CDR3 reads CASSFTGTNYGYTF. As DNA, the CDR3 is TGTGCCAGCAGTTTCACCGGGACTAACTATGGCTACACCTTC.